This T cell receptor (beta chain) was found in a study of technical replicates of blood from a few donors. Here immunoSEQ multiplex PCR was the method, and the copy in TCRdb shows in-frame clones only, minus some. Of around 13,000 clones in the sample, less than 90% are singletons; the top ten hold roughly 12%. V dropped 1 base and J dropped 3 bases, with 10 bases sitting between them. This CDR3 has 15 amino acids. From germline, CDR1 is SGHTA and CDR2 FQGTGA. The TCR originated in a human donor in good health. V usage is TRBV7-3 and J usage is TRBJ2-1, with D tentatively TRBD2 (6 bases). The specimen sequenced was PBMCs. This chain's CDR3 is CASSLKRAGYNEQFF. For the CDR3, the DNA is TGTGCCAGCAGCTTAAAGCGGGCGGGCTACAATGAGCAGTTCTTC.